This TCR beta chain emerged from a study of response to subunit inactivated influenza vaccine. About this clonotype itself: Its matching antigen is unknown.

Study observations and caveats: With each seasonal influenza vaccination, the authors suggested, few new T cells are recruited.

TCRdb re-derived calls from the RT-PCR reads in MiXCR, one entry per CDR3 protein. The sample lists 500,000 to 600,000 distinct CDR3 sequences, around 15% seen once, with around 10% in the top ten. CDR1 and CDR2 (germline): SGHRS, YFSETQ. The CDR3 is 15 residues long. V trimming: 7 bases; J trimming: 1 base; junction bases outside the gene matches: 8. The sequenced sample was PBMCs from blood, obtained about 11 days after vaccination. This clonotype was obtained from a man aged 45-60 years who received an inactivated influenza vaccine. The J gene is TRBJ2-7, the V gene TRBV5-1; 10 positions agree with TRBD1. CDR3 coding DNA: TGCGCCAGCGTTGACGGGACAGGGGAATCCTACGAGCAGTACTTC. Amino acids: CASVDGTGESYEQYF.